Described below is a single T cell receptor (beta chain) sequence and its context. Its antigen is unidentified. This entry comes from a study of CD8+ T cells in alopecia areata. Study details: Oral tofacitinib (5 to 10 mg twice daily) was administered to treated patients. Overall study results and limits: Under tofacitinib, fewer expanded CD8+ clones appeared among the top 100 scalp clones. A great number of expanded lesional clones endured in scalp and blood during tofacitinib.

Treatment given: oral pan-JAK inhibitor, 5-10 mg twice daily. From alopecia areata patients, lesional scalp punch biopsies and peripheral blood were collected. The authors extracted RNA and reverse transcribed it into cDNA as the sequencing template. Measured with immunoSEQ multiplex PCR; TCRdb has only the in-frame clones, and not every one. The sample has 80,000 to 100,000 clones, about 44% seen once; the top ten hold roughly 18%. This clonotype was obtained from a human donor with alopecia areata. Sequenced material: CD8+ T cells sorted from blood, taken at week 24, from a patient treated with tofacitinib.

Here the CDR3 reads CASRSTSNTGELFF. CDR3 DNA sequence: TGTGCCAGTAGATCCACCTCGAACACCGGGGAGCTGTTTTTT. The chain has TRBV19 and TRBJ2-2, with unresolved D. This CDR3 spans 14 amino acids. The germline V and J ends were trimmed by 6 bases and 0 bases, with 8 bases remaining between them. CDR1 is LNHDA, CDR2 SQIVND, per germline (reference sequence).